This T cell receptor beta chain was found in a study of response to subunit inactivated influenza vaccine. From the RT-PCR reads, TCRdb called clonotypes with MiXCR, one entry per CDR3 protein. The repertoire holds about half a million distinct CDR3 sequences, under 9% seen once, with over 10% in the top ten. The CDR3 length is 15 residues. The V end was cut by 1 base, the J end by 2 bases, with 9 bases between. The V gene's germline CDR1 is SGHAT and CDR2 FQDESV (reference sequence). A note on this clonotype: Its antigen is as yet unknown.

Study results and caveats: That few new T cells are recruited by each seasonal influenza vaccination was the authors' suggestion.

The sequence was collected from a man between 50 and 69 years old who received an inactivated influenza vaccine. Here the sequenced sample was PBMCs from blood, taken 23 months after vaccination. The chain has TRBV11-1 and TRBJ2-1; no clear D. The DNA of the CDR3 is TGTGCCAGCAGCTTAGGGATAGCTACCTACAATGAGCAGTTCTTC. Translation: CASSLGIATYNEQFF.